This entry is about one T cell receptor beta chain. The sample belongs to a study of shared clonotypes between healthy human individuals. Researchers ran the assay at a deep level. Assay: immunoSEQ multiplex PCR; the TCRdb copy retains only in-frame clones and omits some. The sample holds about half a million clones; around 74% are singletons and the top ten take 10% to 15%. Germline CDR1 reads SGHRS; CDR2 reads YFSETQ. The CDR3 length is 15 residues. V shed 0 bases and J shed 6 bases, with 14 bases lying between them. The receptor was isolated from a woman aged 40 to 50 in good health. Some clones in this sample may be carry-over from other donors' samples. Sequenced: PBMCs. The J gene is TRBJ2-3, the V gene TRBV5-1; D possibly matches TRBD1 or TRBD2 (6 bases each). The CDR3 loop reads CASSLEGGPGDTQYF. CDR3 in DNA: TGCGCCAGCAGCTTGGAAGGGGGGCCGGGGGATACGCAGTATTTT.